The 30 T cell receptor beta chains presented below share a single source sample, sequenced in a study of sequential checkpoint blockade in melanoma. Profiled with immunoSEQ multiplex PCR; TCRdb holds only in-frame clones, not every one. The sample holds about 4,900 clones, about 35% seen once. Noted treatment: randomized to nivolumab then ipilimumab (arm A) or the reverse (arm B). Sequencing used tumor tissue (inferred from file names), obtained from a patient given nivolumab and ipilimumab in sequence. These TCRs come from a human donor with melanoma.

The sample holds a few counts of this clone. The chain joins TRBV9 to TRBJ2-7; tentatively, D is TRBD1 or TRBD2 (6 bases each). There are 15 residues in the CDR3. Trimming took 4 bases from V and 5 from J, leaving 19 bases between them. Germline V gene lookup returns CDR1 SGDLS and CDR2 YYNGEE. This CDR3 is CASSPQQGLLDEQYF. Here the CDR3 DNA reads TGTGCCAGCAGCCCTCAACAGGGACTTTTAGACGAGCAGTACTTC.

The V call is TRBV11-3, the J call TRBJ1-6, with D maybe TRBD1 (5 bases). Between the trimmed V and J ends, which lost 4 bases and 9 bases, there was a span of 13 bases. Germline lookup yields CDR1 SGHNT and CDR2 YENEEA. This CDR3 spans 14 amino acids. In DNA, the CDR3 is TGTGCCAGCAGCTGGGGGGGAGAGGGTTCACCCCTCCACTTT. Its translation: CASSWGGEGSPLHF.

The chain couples TRBV18 to TRBJ2-7; 7 bases fit TRBD2. CDR1 is KGHSH and CDR2 is LQKENI in the germline V gene. J was trimmed by 7 bases and V by 5 bases; bases with no gene match: 8. The length of the CDR3 is 13 residues. CDR3 coding DNA: TGTGCCAGCTCAACGTCGGGGGGTTTGGAGCAGTACTTC. Its protein product is CASSTSGGLEQYF. Complete variable domain (other parts from reference TRBV18 and TRBJ2-7): NAGVMQNPRHLVRRRGQEARLRCSPMKGHSHVYWYRQLPEEGLKFMVYLQKENIIDESGMPKERFSAEFPKEGPSILRIQQVVRGDSAAYFCASSTSGGLEQYFGPGTRLTVT.

By frequency in the sample, this clone is medium-sized. One end of the junction fails to match germline, which may point to a read error. The gene calls are TRBV6-8 and TRBJ1-2; 7 nucleotides match TRBD1. The CDR3 extends over 14 amino acids. CDR1 is MNHGY and CDR2 is SAAAGT in the germline V gene. CDR3: CAISIGGDSYGYTF. The CDR3 coding sequence is TGTGCCATCAGTATAGGGGGCGATAGCTATGGCTACACCTTC.

By share, this clone counts as large (0.1 to 1%). The chain is built from TRBV9 and TRBJ1-4; D is uncertain. The ends were cut back, 4 bases at V and 5 bases at J, with 9 bases in the middle. Germline values: CDR1 SGDLS, CDR2 YYNGEE. The CDR3 has 13 amino acids. The CDR3 spells CASSLQMNEKLFF. The CDR3 coding sequence is TGTGCCAGCAGCCTCCAGATGAATGAAAAACTGTTTTTT.

The V gene is TRBV30, the J gene TRBJ2-1; D is ambiguous. Germline V gene data show CDR1 as GTSNPN and CDR2 as SVGIG (reference sequence). V was trimmed by 0 bases and J by 5 bases, leaving 11 bases between them. The CDR3 is 14 residues long. The CDR3 bases are TGTGCCTGGAGTGTACAAGGGATCAACAATGAGCAGTTCTTC. This sequence encodes CAWSVQGINNEQFF.

The table lists this clone with a few counts. The chain combines TRBV11-3 with TRBJ2-6; 12 nucleotides align to TRBD1. V was clipped by 5 bases and J by 4 bases; unmatched bases: 9. From germline, CDR1 is SGHNT and CDR2 YENEEA. This CDR3 is built from 18 residues. The DNA of the CDR3 is TGTGCCAGCAGCCTTCCGGGACAGGGGGCGCTGGGGGCCAACGTCCTGACTTTC. This sequence encodes CASSLPGQGALGANVLTF.

The chain couples TRBV6-8 to TRBJ1-6; 9 nucleotides match TRBD1. CDR3 length: 16 residues. Losses at the gene ends were 5 bases for V and 9 bases for J; bases not matched to a gene: 11. Germline loops: CDR1 MNHGY, CDR2 SAAAGT. CDR3 sequence: CASSITGGDLTSPLHF. CDR3 DNA: TGTGCCAGCAGTATAACAGGGGGCGATTTGACTTCACCCCTCCACTTT.

The V call is TRBV6-8, the J call TRBJ1-3; 7 bases match TRBD1. Germline lookup yields CDR1 MNHGY and CDR2 SAAAGT. This CDR3 has 17 amino acids. Trimming cost V 5 bases and J 3 bases; bases outside gene matches: 13. The CDR3 spells CASSRNRQGVFGNTIYF. The CDR3 DNA reads TGTGCCAGCAGTCGTAATAGACAGGGAGTCTTTGGAAACACCATATATTTT.

By share of the sample, this clone is medium-sized. The gene calls are TRBV6-8 and TRBJ2-1; D is undetermined. Germline-derived CDR1 and CDR2 are MNHGY and SAAAGT. Trimming left V 2 bases short and J 10 bases short, with 9 bases between. The CDR3 loop spans 12 amino acids. In DNA form, the CDR3 reads TGTGCCAGCAGTTACAGTCATCGGGAGCAGTTCTTC. Its translation is CASSYSHREQFF.

The chain joins TRBV6-8 to TRBJ1-2, with D possibly being TRBD1 (5 bases). The CDR3 is 12 residues long. Trimming removed 10 bases from V and 6 bases from J, with 15 bases in between. Germline V gene lookup returns CDR1 MNHGY and CDR2 SAAAGT. CDR3 loop: CATGRGDDGYTF. DNA for the CDR3: TGTGCCACCGGTAGGGGAGACGATGGCTACACCTTC.

The rearrangement joins TRBV10-2 to TRBJ1-5, with D tentatively TRBD1 (5 bases). Germline V gene lookup returns CDR1 WSHSY and CDR2 SAAADI. Trimming took off 6 bases at V and 0 bases at J, with 18 bases between the two ends. The CDR3 is made up of 17 amino acids. The CDR3 loop is CASRGSGFKFSNQPQHF. The CDR3 DNA reads as TGCGCCAGCAGAGGTTCAGGGTTCAAATTTAGCAATCAGCCCCAGCATTTT.

The chain has TRBV18 and TRBJ1-6; 8 bases are a match to TRBD1. CDR1 KGHSH and CDR2 LQKENI come from the germline V gene. CDR3 length equals 16 residues. V lost 6 bases and J lost 7; bases outside the gene matches: 11. Here the CDR3 DNA reads TGTGCCAGCTCCCCGGACAGGGCCGGCGTAAATTCACCCCTCCACTTT. This sequence encodes CASSPDRAGVNSPLHF.

This clone was seen more than once but under ten times. The V gene is TRBV23-1, the J gene TRBJ2-1, with D uncertain. TRBV23-1 carries the ORF label, with uncertain function. Trimming removed 6 bases at V and 7 bases at J, with 13 bases between. The CDR3 runs to 13 residues. CDR3 in DNA: TGCGCCAGCAGCTTGGCCCAGCGAAATGAGCAGTTCTTC. It translates to CASSLAQRNEQFF.

The J gene is TRBJ2-1, the V gene TRBV11-3; TRBD1 matches at 9 bases. The ends lost 6 bases at V and 5 bases at J; junction bases unmatched: 11. Germline V gene sequence: CDR1 SGHNT, CDR2 YENEEA. The CDR3 is made up of 16 amino acids. For the CDR3, the DNA is TGTGCCAGCAGGGGGTCCCGGGACAGGGTCCACAATGAGCAGTTCTTC. Its protein is CASRGSRDRVHNEQFF.

This clone is classed as medium-sized. The chain uses TRBV6-8 and TRBJ2-1, with TRBD2 identical over 10 bases. CDR3 size: 15 residues. Looked up from germline, CDR1 is MNHGY and CDR2 is SAAAGT. The V segment lost 10 bases and the J segment 6 bases; nucleotides outside the gene matches: 12. The CDR3 protein is CAIRAVGTSVNEQFF. The CDR3 DNA follows: TGTGCCATCAGGGCCGTTGGGACTAGCGTCAATGAGCAGTTCTTC.

This clone has only a few counts. The rearrangement joins TRBV19 to TRBJ2-1; D might be TRBD2 (6 bases). CDR3 length: 16 residues. CDR1 and CDR2 from the germline V gene are LNHDA and SQIVND (reference sequence). V was trimmed by 0 bases and J by 5 bases, leaving 14 bases between them. CDR3 coding DNA: TGTGCCAGTAGTATAGATTCCGGGGACTTTAACAATGAGCAGTTCTTC. This codes for CASSIDSGDFNNEQFF.

By share, this clone counts as large. This rearrangement joins TRBV6-8 to TRBJ2-7; D not resolved. V was pared by 8 bases and J by 4 bases, with 12 bases between. The germline CDR1 and CDR2 sequences are MNHGY and SAAAGT. The CDR3 consists of 12 residues. CDR3: CASRVDGYEQYF. The CDR3 bases are TGTGCCAGCCGGGTCGACGGTTACGAGCAGTACTTC.

In its sample, this clone is medium-sized. J is TRBJ1-3 and V is TRBV7-2; D is undetermined. The germline V and J ends were trimmed by 1 base and 2 bases, with 3 bases remaining between them. This CDR3 has 13 amino acids. Germline V gives CDR1 SGHTA, CDR2 FQGNSA. CDR3 sequence reads: CASSLVAGNTIYF. In DNA, the CDR3 is TGTGCCAGCAGCTTAGTAGCTGGAAACACCATATATTTT. The entire variable domain, with the rest obtained from reference TRBV7-2 and TRBJ1-3, is as follows: GAGVSQSPSNKVTEKGKDVELRCDPISGHTALYWYRQSLGQGLEFLIYFQGNSAPDKSGLPSDRFSAERTGGSVSTLTIQRTQQEDSAVYLCASSLVAGNTIYFGEGSWLTVV.

A few counts support this clone. This sequence joins TRBV2 and TRBJ2-7; TRBD1 agrees at 8 bases. Germline V gene sequence: CDR1 SNHLY, CDR2 FYNNEI. V shed 6 bases, J shed 3 bases, and the junction held 10 bases outside the gene matches. There are 15 residues in the CDR3. CDR3 bases: TGTGCCAGCAGCGTAGGACAGGGAAGCTACTACGAGCAGTACTTC. Amino acid sequence: CASSVGQGSYYEQYF.

The V call is TRBV11-3, the J call TRBJ1-1; 8 nucleotides match TRBD1. Trimming removed 5 bases from V and 2 bases from J; junction bases left unmatched: 7. Per the germline V gene, CDR1 is SGHNT and CDR2 is YENEEA. The CDR3 consists of 15 residues. The CDR3 DNA is TGTGCCAGCAGCGCCGGGGACAGGAGAAACACTGAAGCTTTCTTT. Translation gives CASSAGDRRNTEAFF.

A single count supports this clone. This chain links TRBV29-1 with TRBJ2-1; D might be TRBD1 (6 bases). Trimming took off 8 bases at V and 3 bases at J, with 14 bases between the two ends. This CDR3 has 13 amino acids. Per germline, CDR1 SQVTM and CDR2 ANQGSEA. DNA of the CDR3: TGCAGCTTCCGGGACACTTTCTACAATGAGCAGTTCTTC. Its protein product is CSFRDTFYNEQFF.

This clone is a singleton in its sample. This chain connects TRBV18 to TRBJ2-7; 9 positions agree with TRBD1. Germline V gene lookup returns CDR1 KGHSH and CDR2 LQKENI. V lost 2 bases and J lost 3; bases outside the gene matches: 5. The CDR3 loop spans 15 amino acids. CDR3 loop: CASSPGQGRGYEQYF. CDR3 DNA sequence: TGTGCCAGCTCACCAGGACAGGGGAGGGGCTACGAGCAGTACTTC.

This clone ranks as medium-sized. The V gene is TRBV11-3, the J gene TRBJ1-5; maybe TRBD1 (6 bases). Between the trimmed V and J ends, which lost 0 bases and 9 bases, there was a span of 15 bases. Germline CDR1 and CDR2: SGHNT and YENEEA. CDR3 length equals 15 residues. The CDR3: CASSLDGSGAWPQHF. DNA for the CDR3: TGTGCCAGCAGCTTAGACGGGTCAGGGGCTTGGCCCCAGCATTTT.

This clone rates as medium-sized (0.01 to 0.1%). The V and J genes are TRBV6-8 and TRBJ1-1, with 8 bases aligning to TRBD1. The CDR3 is 14 amino acids. J lost 4 bases, V lost 4 bases, and 5 bases had no gene match. Germline V gene sequence: CDR1 MNHGY, CDR2 SAAAGT. CDR3 in DNA: TGTGCCAGCAGTTCGCGACAGGGGAGCACTGAAGCTTTCTTT. Its translation is CASSSRQGSTEAFF.

The chain joins TRBV15 to TRBJ1-6; tentative D call: TRBD1 (5 bases). CDR1 and CDR2 from the germline V gene are LNHNV and YYDKDF (reference sequence). Trimming removed 1 base from V and 9 bases from J, with 13 bases in between. The CDR3 spans 15 residues. The CDR3 sequence is CATSRGGRGISPLHF. As DNA, the CDR3 is TGTGCCACCAGCAGAGGGGGACGGGGAATTTCACCCCTCCACTTT.

The table lists this clone with many counts. V usage is TRBV7-4 and J usage is TRBJ2-7; maybe TRBD2 (7 bases). Germline values: CDR1 SGHVT, CDR2 SQSDAQ. CDR3 length equals 13 residues. V was clipped by 5 bases and J by 5 bases, with 13 bases between them. CDR3 sequence: CASSPWGGNEQYF. CDR3 bases: TGTGCCAGCAGCCCCTGGGGGGGCAACGAGCAGTACTTC.

This rearrangement joins TRBV6-8 to TRBJ2-7, with 7 bases that match TRBD2. The CDR3 runs to 15 residues. The trim removed 2 bases at V and 7 bases at J, leaving 11 bases unmatched. Germline V gene lookup returns CDR1 MNHGY and CDR2 SAAAGT. CDR3 in amino acids: CASSYVGRGEREQYF. The CDR3 DNA is TGTGCCAGCAGTTACGTCGGACGGGGGGAGAGGGAGCAGTACTTC.

Relative to its sample, this clone is medium-sized. The chain uses TRBV11-3 and TRBJ1-2; D unclear. In germline, CDR1 is SGHNT, CDR2 YENEEA. The CDR3 spans 14 residues. Trimming took 2 bases from V and 0 from J, leaving 7 bases between them. The CDR3 DNA sequence: TGTGCCAGCAGCTTACTAAGCTCTAACTATGGCTACACCTTC. It specifies CASSLLSSNYGYTF.

The rearrangement joins TRBV5-1 to TRBJ1-1, with 7 bases identical to TRBD1. With 2 bases clipped from V and 0 bases from J, the junction kept 7 bases outside the gene matches. Germline CDR1 reads SGHRS; CDR2 reads YFSETQ. This CDR3 has 16 residues. In DNA form, the CDR3 reads TGCGCCAGCAGCTTAACTACAGGGGACGTGAACACTGAAGCTTTCTTT. It encodes CASSLTTGDVNTEAFF.